Below are 26 T cell receptor beta chains sequenced from a single sample in a study of CD8 T cells in Susac syndrome. Random hexamers were used to reverse transcribe the RNA input (about 0.5 to 1 ug). Each CDR3 protein gets one entry after TCRdb re-called the immunoSEQ multiplex PCR reads with MiXCR. The repertoire consists of 400,000 or so distinct CDR3 sequences, with around 83% occurring once and the leading ten covering roughly 0.1%. Material: CD8+ T cells from PBMCs. These receptors originate from a human donor with multiple sclerosis.

The chain joins TRBV6-5 to TRBJ2-7, with D uncertain. The V gene's germline CDR1 is MNHEY and CDR2 SVGAGI. This CDR3 is built from 15 residues. V lost 0 bases and J 6 bases, leaving 15 bases between the germline ends. CDR3 coding DNA: TGTGCCAGCAGTTACTCGATATTAGCTCCTCGCGAGCAGTACTTC. This sequence encodes CASSYSILAPREQYF.

The V gene is TRBV10-3, the J gene TRBJ2-1; tentative D call: TRBD2 (6 bases). Trimming pared 4 bases from V and 2 bases from J, leaving 12 bases between. The germline V gene encodes CDR1 ENHRY and CDR2 SYGVKD. The CDR3 consists of 15 residues. DNA for the CDR3: TGTGCCATCAGTGGGATGGCGGGGACCTACAATGAGCAGTTCTTC. It encodes CAISGMAGTYNEQFF.

CDR3 loop: CASSYGPGFYGYTF. As DNA, the CDR3 is TGTGCCAGCAGTTATGGGCCAGGGTTCTATGGCTACACCTTC. The V and J genes are TRBV12-3 or TRBV12-4 and TRBJ1-2, with D perhaps TRBD1 (5 bases). The germline V and J ends were trimmed by 4 bases and 4 bases, with 13 bases remaining between them. This CDR3 contains 14 residues.

The chain recombines TRBV6-1 with TRBJ1-5; the D gene is possibly TRBD1 (5 bases). CDR1 MNHNS and CDR2 SASEGT come from the germline V gene. The V gene lost 7 bases and the J gene lost 3 bases, with 16 bases spanning the gap. The CDR3 has 15 residues. The CDR3 here is CASTPTGGYNQPQHF. CDR3 DNA sequence: TGTGCCAGCACCCCGACGGGGGGTTACAATCAGCCCCAGCATTTT.

The chain carries TRBV5-4 and TRBJ2-6, with D tentatively TRBD1 (6 bases). Germline-derived CDR1 and CDR2 are SGHNT and YYREEE (reference sequence). The CDR3 is made up of 18 amino acids. Trimming cost V 0 bases and J 4 bases, with 17 bases left between them. The CDR3 coding sequence is TGTGCCAGCAGCTTGGGACGGACAGACAGCAACGGGGCCAACGTCCTGACTTTC. Translation: CASSLGRTDSNGANVLTF.

The V call is TRBV4-1, the J call TRBJ2-2; the D gene is possibly TRBD1 (6 bases). The CDR3 has 15 residues. The V and J ends lost 4 bases and 7 bases respectively, with 16 bases between them. Looked up from germline, CDR1 is MGHRA and CDR2 is YSYEKL. As DNA, the CDR3 is TGCGCCAGCAGCCTACAGGGTTATCATGGCGGGGAGCTGTTTTTT. As protein: CASSLQGYHGGELFF.

This chain connects TRBV3-1 to TRBJ2-1; D assignment may be TRBD1 or TRBD2 (5 bases each). CDR1 and CDR2 from the germline V gene are LGHDT and YNNKEL (reference sequence). V dropped 3 bases and J dropped 2 bases, with 17 bases sitting between them. This CDR3 spans 17 amino acids. Written as DNA, the CDR3 is TGTGCCAGCAGCCACATACTAGAGAAGGGGCCCTACAATGAGCAGTTCTTC. The encoded protein is CASSHILEKGPYNEQFF.

The chain is built from TRBV2 and TRBJ2-5, with D perhaps TRBD2 (6 bases). V lost 6 bases and J 5 bases, leaving 19 bases between the germline ends. This CDR3 is 15 amino acids long. Germline CDR1 is SNHLY and CDR2 is FYNNEI. CDR3 bases: TGTGCCAGCAGCCCCGTGGTGGCGGGAAGCGAGACCCAGTACTTC. Translated: CASSPVVAGSETQYF.

The chain couples TRBV29-1 to TRBJ2-1; 8 bases line up with TRBD2. Losses at the gene ends were 3 bases for V and 6 bases for J; bases not matched to a gene: 7. This CDR3 contains 14 residues. CDR1 is SQVTM, CDR2 ANQGSEA, per germline. The CDR3 DNA is TGCAGCGTTGATGGTAGCGGGGCCTCCAATGAGCAGTTCTTC. Translating it yields CSVDGSGASNEQFF.

The V call is TRBV7-9, the J call TRBJ1-4; D gene uncertain. CDR1 and CDR2 from the germline V gene are SEHNR and FQNEAQ (reference sequence). This CDR3 contains 14 residues. V dropped 5 bases and J dropped 8 bases, with 15 bases sitting between them. The DNA for the CDR3 is TGTGCCAGCAGCGGAGAGTCGGCTTCGGAAAAACTGTTTTTT. This encodes CASSGESASEKLFF.

V and J are TRBV2 and TRBJ1-1; D is unclear. Germline V gene sequence: CDR1 SNHLY, CDR2 FYNNEI. V was clipped by 7 bases and J by 7 bases, with 7 bases between them. The CDR3 is 10 amino acids. CDR3: CASKGIEAFF. The DNA of the CDR3 is TGTGCCAGCAAGGGTATTGAAGCTTTCTTT. The full variable domain, its missing parts supplied by reference TRBV2 and TRBJ1-1, is EPEVTQTPSHQVTQMGQEVILRCVPISNHLYFYWYRQILGQKVEFLVSFYNNEISEKSEIFDDQFSVERPDGSNFTLKIRSTKLEDSAMYFCASKGIEAFFGQGTRLTVV.

V is TRBV19 and J is TRBJ2-2; D is possibly TRBD1 or TRBD2 (7 bases each). The length of the CDR3 is 14 residues. V lost 6 bases and J lost 4, with 12 bases in between. Germline values: CDR1 LNHDA, CDR2 SQIVND (reference sequence). CDR3 sequence reads: CASRTGRGTGELFF. The CDR3 nucleotides read TGTGCCAGTAGGACAGGGAGGGGCACCGGGGAGCTGTTTTTT.

The V and J genes are TRBV20-1 and TRBJ2-1; tentatively, D is TRBD2 (5 bases). The CDR3 runs to 13 residues. Trimming pared 0 bases from V and 5 bases from J, leaving 8 bases between. Germline loops: CDR1 DFQATT, CDR2 SNEGSKA (reference sequence). CDR3 residues: CSARDLANNEQFF. In nucleotides, the CDR3 is TGCAGTGCTAGAGATTTAGCGAACAATGAGCAGTTCTTC.

This clonotype was found once. The chain recombines TRBV6-2 or TRBV6-3 with TRBJ2-1; TRBD2 matches at 7 bases. V lost 2 bases, J lost 2 bases, and 3 bases stayed unmatched. This CDR3 region has 15 residues. Germline-derived CDR1 and CDR2 are MNHEY and SVGEGT. As DNA, the CDR3 is TGTGCCAGCAGTTACCGGGGAGGGGCCTACAATGAGCAGTTCTTC. This encodes CASSYRGGAYNEQFF.

This chain connects TRBV6-1 to TRBJ2-1; D gene uncertain. Trimming removed 4 bases at V and 5 bases at J, with 9 bases between. The CDR3 covers 13 residues. Per germline, CDR1 MNHNS and CDR2 SASEGT. The CDR3, as DNA: TGTGCCAGCAGTGTAAACTTCAACAATGAGCAGTTCTTC. As protein: CASSVNFNNEQFF.

The sample holds many counts of this clonotype. CDR3 amino acids: CASSLTANTEAFF. CDR3 in DNA: TGTGCCAGCAGCTTGACGGCGAACACTGAAGCTTTCTTT. This chain connects TRBV27 to TRBJ1-1; no firm D call. There are 13 residues in the CDR3. V dropped 6 bases and J dropped 1 base, with 9 bases sitting between them. Germline-derived CDR1 and CDR2 are MNHEY and SMNVEV (reference sequence).

The count of this clonotype is one. The CDR3 DNA reads as TGTGCCAGCAGTTTCCCGACAGACTACGAGCAGTACTTC. Translated: CASSFPTDYEQYF. V and J are TRBV28 and TRBJ2-7, with D possibly being TRBD1 (5 bases). The CDR3 contains 13 residues. Germline V gene data show CDR1 as MDHEN and CDR2 as SYDVKM. The V gene lost 3 bases and the J gene lost 3 bases, with 9 bases spanning the gap.

The chain couples TRBV4-1 to TRBJ2-5; TRBD1 is a possible D gene (5 bases). Germline lookup yields CDR1 MGHRA and CDR2 YSYEKL. CDR3 length: 16 residues. Trimming stripped 0 bases from V and 0 bases from J, with 11 bases between. The CDR3 nucleotides read TGCGCCAGCAGCCAAGACCAGGGATTATACCAAGAGACCCAGTACTTC. It is translated as CASSQDQGLYQETQYF.

The rearrangement links TRBV20-1 to TRBJ1-5; D not resolved. Trimming cost V 0 bases and J 5 bases, with 14 bases left between them. The CDR3 contains 15 residues. The germline gives CDR1 DFQATT, CDR2 SNEGSKA (reference sequence). CDR3 DNA: TGCAGTGCTAGAGATCTTCAGTCCGAGGATCAGCCCCAGCATTTT. It is translated as CSARDLQSEDQPQHF.

This chain connects TRBV13 to TRBJ2-7; D call uncertain. Germline CDR1 reads PRHDT; CDR2 reads FYEKMQ (reference sequence). The CDR3 has 12 residues. Trimming took 5 bases from V and 3 from J, leaving 8 bases between them. Here the CDR3 DNA reads TGTGCCAGCAGCCAACTAAACTACGAGCAGTACTTC. Amino acids: CASSQLNYEQYF.

This clonotype was observed a few times. The chain uses TRBV7-9 and TRBJ1-5, with D unclear. Germline V gene data show CDR1 as SEHNR and CDR2 as FQNEAQ (reference sequence). Trimming stripped 6 bases from V and 4 bases from J, with 7 bases between. The length of the CDR3 is 12 residues. The CDR3 sequence: CASSLLNQPQHF. DNA of the CDR3: TGTGCCAGCAGTTTACTTAATCAGCCCCAGCATTTT.

This sequence joins TRBV12-3 or TRBV12-4 and TRBJ1-5; D possibly corresponds to TRBD1 (5 bases). V lost 3 bases and J 4 bases, leaving 19 bases between the germline ends. CDR3 length equals 17 residues. The CDR3 spells CASSFNQGITSNQPQHF. In nucleotides, the CDR3 is TGTGCCAGCAGTTTTAACCAGGGCATAACTTCGAATCAGCCCCAGCATTTT.

The chain uses TRBV6-2 or TRBV6-3 and TRBJ2-7; D gene uncertain. CDR3 size: 13 residues. Germline V gene sequence: CDR1 MNHEY, CDR2 SVGEGT. Between the trimmed V and J ends, which lost 7 bases and 7 bases, there was a span of 17 bases. The CDR3 coding sequence is TGTGCCAGCACTCTGGAACCTCCTGGGGAGCAGTACTTC. Translated, it gives CASTLEPPGEQYF.

This clonotype was observed a single time. This chain connects TRBV6-1 to TRBJ1-4; D is perhaps TRBD1 (6 bases). Per germline, CDR1 MNHNS and CDR2 SASEGT. The CDR3 length is 14 residues. V lost 7 bases, J lost 0 bases, and 9 bases lay in between. The CDR3 loop reads CASMDSATNEKLFF. The CDR3 bases are TGTGCCAGCATGGACAGTGCAACTAATGAAAAACTGTTTTTT.

The rearrangement links TRBV27 to TRBJ1-2, with D perhaps matching TRBD1 (6 bases). There are 13 residues in the CDR3. Germline V gene lookup returns CDR1 MNHEY and CDR2 SMNVEV (reference sequence). Trimming cost V 7 bases and J 7 bases, with 16 bases left between them. The CDR3, as DNA: TGTGCCAGCAAACAGGGAATATTGGGTGGCTACACCTTC. Its translation: CASKQGILGGYTF.

This clonotype was picked up a small number of times. The rearrangement uses TRBV6-1 and TRBJ1-2; the match to TRBD1 covers 8 bases. This CDR3 spans 15 amino acids. V gave up 6 bases and J gave up 4 bases; unmatched junction bases: 10. Germline V gene sequence: CDR1 MNHNS, CDR2 SASEGT. CDR3 bases: TGTGCCAGCAGCGCAGGGGGCGAGGGTTTCTATGGCTACACCTTC. Protein sequence: CASSAGGEGFYGYTF.